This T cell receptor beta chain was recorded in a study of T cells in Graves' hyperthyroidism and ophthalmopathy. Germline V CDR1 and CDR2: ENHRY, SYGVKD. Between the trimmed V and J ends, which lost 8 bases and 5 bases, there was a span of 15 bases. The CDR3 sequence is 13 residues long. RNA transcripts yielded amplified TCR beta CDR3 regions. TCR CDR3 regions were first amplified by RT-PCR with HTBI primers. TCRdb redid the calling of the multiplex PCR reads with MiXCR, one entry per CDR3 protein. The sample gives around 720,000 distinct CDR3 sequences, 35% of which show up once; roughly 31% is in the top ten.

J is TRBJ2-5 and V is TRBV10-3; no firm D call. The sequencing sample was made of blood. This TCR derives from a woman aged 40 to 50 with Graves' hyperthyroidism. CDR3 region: CAIGLPGSETQYF. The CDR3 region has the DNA TGTGCCATCGGTCTGCCAGGCTCCGAGACCCAGTACTTC.